This passage covers 14 T cell receptor beta chains from one sample sequenced in a study of metastatic and nonmetastatic thyroid tumors. No treatment had been given to any patient before thyroid surgery. TCRdb reprocessed the PCR reads using MiXCR. The sample comprises approximately 8,000 clones, around 27% of which are singletons, and 18% rests with the top ten. Sequences were obtained from adjacent normal tissue. All receptors derive from a female donor with papillary thyroid cancer or a benign thyroid nodule (not recorded which). Some clones in this sample may be carry-over from other donors' samples.

This clone has just a few counts. This chain uses TRBV19 with TRBJ1-5; D uncertain. The CDR3 covers 13 residues. Germline V gene lookup returns CDR1 LNHDA and CDR2 SQIVND (reference sequence). V lost 4 bases and J lost 11, with 15 bases in between. The CDR3 spells CASSTGIQETQHF. The CDR3 nucleotides read TGTGCCAGTAGTACGGGGATCCAAGAGACCCAGCATTTT.

This chain uses TRBV2 with TRBJ1-1; perhaps TRBD1 as D (5 bases). The CDR3 is 15 amino acids. Looked up from germline, CDR1 is SNHLY and CDR2 is FYNNEI. The V end was cut by 7 bases, the J end by 4 bases, with 19 bases between. The CDR3 is CASTLRRGGGTEAFF. In nucleotides, the CDR3 is TGTGCCAGCACCCTAAGAAGGGGCGGAGGCACTGAAGCTTTCTTT.

In its sample, this clone ranks as medium-sized. Distinct nucleotide sequences in the sample also encode this CDR3. The chain combines TRBV6-1 with TRBJ2-7; 14 bases are a match to TRBD2. CDR1 is MNHNS and CDR2 is SASEGT in the germline V gene. There are 18 residues in the CDR3. V dropped 2 bases and J dropped 8; count of bases not matched to a gene: 14. CDR3 DNA: TGTGCCAGCAGTGAACAGGGGTTTGGGGGACTAGCGGGAGTTCAGCAGTACGTC. Its protein product is CASSEQGFGGLAGVQQYV.

CDR3 bases: TGTGCCAGCAGTGAAGCGGGGGGGGCGCAGCTCTCCCTCCACTTT. It codes for CASSEAGGAQLSLHF. The chain links TRBV6-1 to TRBJ1-6; possibly TRBD1 for D (6 bases). This CDR3 is 15 amino acids long. Per the germline V gene, CDR1 is MNHNS and CDR2 is SASEGT. Deletions cut 0 bases from V and 14 bases from J, with 17 bases between.

This clone was seen many times. At the DNA level, this CDR3 is encoded by other sequences in the same sample as well. The chain links TRBV9 to TRBJ2-3, with 9 bases matching TRBD2. The J segment lost 1 base and the V segment lost 0 bases, leaving 0 bases of the junction unmatched. Germline V gene data show CDR1 as SGDLS and CDR2 as YYNGEE. There are 15 residues in the CDR3. CDR3 sequence (DNA): TGTGCCAGCAGCGTAGGCGGGAGGGGCACAGATACGCAGTATTTT. It is translated as CASSVGGRGTDTQYF.

The sample holds a few counts of this clone. A junction end diverges from the germline sequence, so it may reflect a read error. The chain employs TRBV6-9 and TRBJ2-1; 8 positions match TRBD2. This CDR3 comprises 11 residues. The germline V gene has CDR1 MNHGY and CDR2 SVAAGI. CDR3 loop: CASSAGGEQFF. The CDR3 DNA follows: TGCGCCAGCAGTGCGGGGGGTGAGCAGTTCTTC.

By share, this clone ranks as medium-sized (0.01 to 0.1%). The chain employs TRBV28 and TRBJ2-5, with 8 bases identical to TRBD1. The CDR3 covers 12 residues. The germline CDR1 and CDR2 sequences are MDHEN and SYDVKM. Trimming cost V 10 bases and J 7 bases; bases outside gene matches: 8. The CDR3 loop reads CATGQVLGTQYF. Here the CDR3 DNA reads TGTGCCACGGGACAGGTCCTGGGGACCCAGTACTTC.

The chain links TRBV19 to TRBJ2-5; 13 bases agree with TRBD2. Germline values: CDR1 LNHDA, CDR2 SQIVND (reference sequence). Trimming took 4 bases from V and 9 from J; bases not matched to a gene: 2. The CDR3 loop spans 13 amino acids. The CDR3 DNA reads as TGTGCCAGTAGTACTGGGACTAGCGGGGCCCAGTACTTC. The encoded protein is CASSTGTSGAQYF.

This clone occurred many times. This chain joins TRBV11-2 and TRBJ2-1; 7 nucleotides align to TRBD1. Trimming removed 5 bases from V and 0 bases from J; junction bases left unmatched: 4. CDR1 SGHAT and CDR2 FQNNGV come from the germline V gene. The CDR3 extends over 15 amino acids. The CDR3 bases are TGTGCCAGCAGCCAGGGACAGAGCTCCTACAATGAGCAGTTCTTC. Translated, it gives CASSQGQSSYNEQFF.

This clone was seen a few times. The chain is built from TRBV28 and TRBJ2-7; TRBD2 matches 9 bases. With V trimmed by 4 bases and J by 4 bases, 11 bases remained unmatched. Germline assignment: CDR1 MDHEN and CDR2 SYDVKM. The CDR3 runs to 16 residues. The DNA for the CDR3 is TGTGCCAGCAGTTCCCGTATCGCGGGAGGGATATACGAGCAGTACTTC. The encoded protein is CASSSRIAGGIYEQYF.

Note on this clone: A read error may produce the germline difference seen at one junction end. The sample carries other DNA sequences with the same CDR3. This chain links TRBV29-1 with TRBJ2-1; no definite D call. The CDR3 loop spans 13 amino acids. The germline V gene has CDR1 SQVTM and CDR2 ANQGSEA. Written as DNA, the CDR3 is TGCAGTGTTGATATTAGGCAATACAATGAGCAGTTATTC. Translation gives CSVDIRQYNEQLF.

This clone came up many times. The V call is TRBV7-2, the J call TRBJ2-4; the D call may be TRBD1 or TRBD2 (5 bases each). The V gene lost 3 bases and the J gene lost 1 base, with 19 bases spanning the gap. Germline CDR1 is SGHTA and CDR2 is FQGNSA. There are 18 residues in the CDR3. CDR3 coding DNA: TGTGCCAGCAGCTTCGGGGCCGTAGAGGAGGTCGCCAAAAACATTCAGTACTTC. Protein sequence: CASSFGAVEEVAKNIQYF.

This clone is categorized as medium-sized. The chain combines TRBV6-5 with TRBJ2-1, with D perhaps matching TRBD2 (6 bases). V shed 0 bases and J shed 6 bases, with 6 bases lying between them. CDR3 size: 13 residues. Germline V gene sequence: CDR1 MNHEY, CDR2 SVGAGI. CDR3 nucleotides: TGTGCCAGCAGTTACTCGCGGGGCAATGAGCAGTTCTTC. It encodes CASSYSRGNEQFF.

V and J are TRBV19 and TRBJ1-2, with 9 bases matching TRBD1. Per germline, CDR1 LNHDA and CDR2 SQIVND (reference sequence). CDR3 length equals 14 residues. The V and J ends lost 6 bases and 0 bases, in that order; junction bases with no gene match: 2. In DNA, the CDR3 is TGTGCCAGTAGGGGACAGGGAGCTAACTATGGCTACACCTTC. The encoded protein is CASRGQGANYGYTF.